This T cell receptor beta chain was observed in a study of neurological immune-mediated disorders. Study-wide findings and caveats: Phylogenetic grouping put 18 of 34 multiple sclerosis patients' repertoires into one related-CDR3 cluster, a possible signature.

TCRdb called the 5' RACE reads again in MiXCR, with one record for every CDR3 protein. The data show tens of thousands of distinct CDR3 sequences, 3.6% seen once. This clonotype was picked up many times. What it binds is not known. Trimming removed 1 base at V and 4 bases at J, with 2 bases between. This CDR3 contains 11 residues. CDR1 and CDR2 from the germline V gene are SGHAT and FQNNGV. Sequencing was carried out using PBMCs. The rearrangement joins TRBV11-2 to TRBJ2-7, with no clear D. This receptor was identified in a man between 25 and 39 years old with multiple sclerosis. CDR3 DNA: TGTGCCAGCAGCTTAGTGTACGAGCAGTACTTC. It is translated as CASSLVYEQYF.